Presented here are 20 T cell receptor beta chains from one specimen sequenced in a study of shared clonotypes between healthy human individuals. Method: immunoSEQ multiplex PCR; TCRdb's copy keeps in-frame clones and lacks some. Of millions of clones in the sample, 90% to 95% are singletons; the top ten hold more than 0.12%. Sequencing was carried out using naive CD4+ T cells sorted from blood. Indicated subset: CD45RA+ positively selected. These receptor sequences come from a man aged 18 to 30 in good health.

The CDR3: CASSLTGANSYEQYF. The CDR3 DNA sequence: TGTGCCAGCAGCTTGACGGGGGCTAACTCCTACGAGCAGTACTTC. The J gene is TRBJ2-7, the V gene TRBV5-4; tentatively, D is TRBD1 or TRBD2 (6 bases each). Germline V CDR1 and CDR2: SGHNT, YYREEE (reference sequence). The CDR3 covers 15 residues. Deletions cut 1 base from V and 0 bases from J, with 11 bases between.

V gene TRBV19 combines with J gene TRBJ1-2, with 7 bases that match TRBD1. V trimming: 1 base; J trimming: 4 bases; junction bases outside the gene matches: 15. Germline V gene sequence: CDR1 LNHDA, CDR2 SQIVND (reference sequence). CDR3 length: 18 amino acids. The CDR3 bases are TGTGCCAGTAGTATAGGACCCCCGGGACAGCCCCGACCCTATGGCTACACCTTC. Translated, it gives CASSIGPPGQPRPYGYTF. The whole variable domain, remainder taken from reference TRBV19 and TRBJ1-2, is DGGITQSPKYLFRKEGQNVTLSCEQNLNHDAMYWYRQDPGQGLRLIYYSQIVNDFQKGDIAEGYSVSREKKESFPLTVTSAQKNPTAFYLCASSIGPPGQPRPYGYTFGSGTRLTVV.

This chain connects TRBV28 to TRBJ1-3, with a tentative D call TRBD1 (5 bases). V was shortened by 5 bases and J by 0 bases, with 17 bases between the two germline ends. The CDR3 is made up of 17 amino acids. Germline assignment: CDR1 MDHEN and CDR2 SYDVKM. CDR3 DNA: TGTGCCAGCAGTCCGAGTGGGGCAGGACCCTCTGGAAACACCATATATTTT. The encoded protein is CASSPSGAGPSGNTIYF.

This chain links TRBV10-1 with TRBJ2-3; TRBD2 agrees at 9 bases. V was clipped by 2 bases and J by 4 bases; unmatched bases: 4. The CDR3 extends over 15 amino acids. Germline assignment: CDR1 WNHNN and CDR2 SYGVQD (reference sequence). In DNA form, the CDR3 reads TGCGCCAGCAGTGAGGTAGCGGGGGTGGCAGATACGCAGTATTTT. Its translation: CASSEVAGVADTQYF.

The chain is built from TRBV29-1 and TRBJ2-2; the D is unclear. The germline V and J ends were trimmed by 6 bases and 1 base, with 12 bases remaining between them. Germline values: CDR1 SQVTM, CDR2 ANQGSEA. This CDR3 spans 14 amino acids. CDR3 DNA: TGCAGCGTAACGGCCCCTATGAACACCGGGGAGCTGTTTTTT. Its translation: CSVTAPMNTGELFF.

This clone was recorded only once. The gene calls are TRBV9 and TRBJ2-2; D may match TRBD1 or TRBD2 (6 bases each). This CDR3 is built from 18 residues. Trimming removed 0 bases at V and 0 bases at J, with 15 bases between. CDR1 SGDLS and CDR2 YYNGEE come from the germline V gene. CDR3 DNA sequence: TGTGCCAGCAGCGTAGAGGGGGGTACTGCTGCGAACACCGGGGAGCTGTTTTTT. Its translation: CASSVEGGTAANTGELFF.

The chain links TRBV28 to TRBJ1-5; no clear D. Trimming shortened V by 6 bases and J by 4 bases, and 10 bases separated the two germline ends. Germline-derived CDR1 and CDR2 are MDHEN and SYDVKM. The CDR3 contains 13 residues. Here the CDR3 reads CASRDQINQPQHF. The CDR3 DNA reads TGTGCCAGCAGGGACCAGATAAATCAGCCCCAGCATTTT.

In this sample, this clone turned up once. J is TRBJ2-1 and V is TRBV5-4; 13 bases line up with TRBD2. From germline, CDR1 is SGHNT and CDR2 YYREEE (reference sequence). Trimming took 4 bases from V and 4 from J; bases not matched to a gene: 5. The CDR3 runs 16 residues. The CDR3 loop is CASSTSLAGGYNEQFF. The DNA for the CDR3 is TGTGCCAGCAGCACCTCACTAGCGGGAGGGTACAATGAGCAGTTCTTC.

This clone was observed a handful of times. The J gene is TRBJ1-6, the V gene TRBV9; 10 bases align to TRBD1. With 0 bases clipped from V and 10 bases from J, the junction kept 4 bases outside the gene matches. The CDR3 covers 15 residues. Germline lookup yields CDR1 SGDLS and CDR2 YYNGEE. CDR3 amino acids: CASSVEGTGASPLHF. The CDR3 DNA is TGTGCCAGCAGCGTAGAAGGGACAGGGGCCTCACCCCTCCACTTT.

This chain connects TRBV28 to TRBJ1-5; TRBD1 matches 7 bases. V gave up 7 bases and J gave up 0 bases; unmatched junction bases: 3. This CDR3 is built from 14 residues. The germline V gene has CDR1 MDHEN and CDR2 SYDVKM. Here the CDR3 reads CASIRDSSNQPQHF. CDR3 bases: TGTGCCAGCATAAGGGACAGTAGCAATCAGCCCCAGCATTTT.

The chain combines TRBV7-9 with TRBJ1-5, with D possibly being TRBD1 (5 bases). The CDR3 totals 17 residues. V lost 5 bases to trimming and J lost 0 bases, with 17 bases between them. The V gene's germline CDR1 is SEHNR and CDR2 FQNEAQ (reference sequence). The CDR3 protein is CASSPSGGTFSNQPQHF. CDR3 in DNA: TGTGCCAGCAGCCCTAGCGGGGGGACCTTTAGCAATCAGCCCCAGCATTTT.

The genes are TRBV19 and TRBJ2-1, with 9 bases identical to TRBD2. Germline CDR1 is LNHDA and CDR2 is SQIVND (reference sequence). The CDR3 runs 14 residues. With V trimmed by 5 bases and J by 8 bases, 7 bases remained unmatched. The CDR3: CASSVGTSRYEQFF. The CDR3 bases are TGTGCCAGTAGTGTCGGGACTAGCAGGTATGAGCAGTTCTTC.

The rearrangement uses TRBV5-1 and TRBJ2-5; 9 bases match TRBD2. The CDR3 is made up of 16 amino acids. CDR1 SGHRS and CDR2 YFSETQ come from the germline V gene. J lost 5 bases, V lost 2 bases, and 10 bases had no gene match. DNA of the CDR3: TGCGCCAGCAGCTTTATAGCGGGAGAACGGGTGGAGACCCAGTACTTC. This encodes CASSFIAGERVETQYF. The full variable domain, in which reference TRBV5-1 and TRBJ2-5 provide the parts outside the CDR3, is KAGVTQTPRYLIKTRGQQVTLSCSPISGHRSVSWYQQTPGQGLQFLFEYFSETQRNKGNFPGRFSGRQFSNSRSEMNVSTLELGDSALYLCASSFIAGERVETQYFGPGTRLLVL.

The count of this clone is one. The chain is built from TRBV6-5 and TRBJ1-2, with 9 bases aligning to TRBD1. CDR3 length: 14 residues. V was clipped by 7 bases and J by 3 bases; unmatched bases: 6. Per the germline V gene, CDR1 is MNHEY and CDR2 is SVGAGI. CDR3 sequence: CASIRRTGDYGYTF. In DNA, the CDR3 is TGTGCCAGCATCAGAAGGACAGGGGACTATGGCTACACCTTC.

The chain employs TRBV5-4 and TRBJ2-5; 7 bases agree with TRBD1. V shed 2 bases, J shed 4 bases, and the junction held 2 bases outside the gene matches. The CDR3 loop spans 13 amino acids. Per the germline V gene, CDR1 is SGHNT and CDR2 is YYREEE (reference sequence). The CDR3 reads CASSFAGGETQYF. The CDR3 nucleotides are TGTGCCAGCAGCTTTGCAGGGGGAGAGACCCAGTACTTC.

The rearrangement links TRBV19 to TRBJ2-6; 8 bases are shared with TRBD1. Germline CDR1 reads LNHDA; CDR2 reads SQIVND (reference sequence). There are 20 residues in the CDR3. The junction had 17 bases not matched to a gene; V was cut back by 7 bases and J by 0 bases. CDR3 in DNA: TGTGCCAGTACCCCACTCGGGGACAGGCCCGTCATCTCTGGGGCCAACGTCCTGACTTTC. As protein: CASTPLGDRPVISGANVLTF.

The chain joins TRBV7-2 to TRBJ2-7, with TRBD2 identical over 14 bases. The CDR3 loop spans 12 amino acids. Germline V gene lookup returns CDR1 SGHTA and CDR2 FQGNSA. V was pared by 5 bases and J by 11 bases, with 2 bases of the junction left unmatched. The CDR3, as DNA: TGTGCCAGCAGCCCGGGACTAGCGGGGGAGTACTTC. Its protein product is CASSPGLAGEYF.

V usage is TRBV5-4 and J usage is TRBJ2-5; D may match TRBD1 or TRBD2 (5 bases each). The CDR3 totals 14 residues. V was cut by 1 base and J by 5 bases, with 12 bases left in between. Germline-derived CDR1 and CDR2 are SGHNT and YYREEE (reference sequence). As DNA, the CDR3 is TGTGCCAGCAGCTTGCCGGGGACCCCCGAGACCCAGTACTTC. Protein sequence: CASSLPGTPETQYF.

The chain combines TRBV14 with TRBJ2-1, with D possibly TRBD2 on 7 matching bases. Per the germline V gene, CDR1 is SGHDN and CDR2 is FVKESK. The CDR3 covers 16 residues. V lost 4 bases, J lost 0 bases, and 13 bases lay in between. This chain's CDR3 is CASSPLRGGSYNEQFF. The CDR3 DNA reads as TGTGCCAGCAGCCCCTTAAGGGGGGGCTCCTACAATGAGCAGTTCTTC.

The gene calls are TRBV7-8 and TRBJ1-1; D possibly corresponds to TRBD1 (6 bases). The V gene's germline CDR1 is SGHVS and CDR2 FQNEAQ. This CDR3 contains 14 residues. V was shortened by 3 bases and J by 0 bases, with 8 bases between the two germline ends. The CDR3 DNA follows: TGTGCCAGCAGCTTTGGGGGCGTGAACACTGAAGCTTTCTTT. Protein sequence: CASSFGGVNTEAFF.